This TCR beta chain was sequenced for a study of OX40 agonist ivuxolimab in advanced cancers. The overall study: Each dose-escalation patient presented with hepatocellular carcinoma, melanoma, renal cell or head and neck cancer.

TCRdb's table, derived via immunoSEQ multiplex PCR, lists solely in-frame clones and lacks some. The sample lists more than 40,000 clones, 60% to 80% occurring once. The germline CDR1 and CDR2 sequences are GTSNPN and SVGIG (reference sequence). The V end was cut by 3 bases, the J end by 4 bases, with 16 bases between. This CDR3 region has 15 residues. The sequenced sample was CD4+ or CD8+ T cells sorted from blood, obtained in a trial of the OX40 agonist ivuxolimab. The rearrangement joins TRBV30 to TRBJ1-3; possibly TRBD1 for D (5 bases). This clonotype was obtained from an adult with an advanced solid tumor such as melanoma, head and neck, liver or kidney cancer. Here the CDR3 DNA reads TGTGCCTGGAGCCGGGGAGGGGTCGACGGAAACACCATATATTTT. This translates into CAWSRGGVDGNTIYF.